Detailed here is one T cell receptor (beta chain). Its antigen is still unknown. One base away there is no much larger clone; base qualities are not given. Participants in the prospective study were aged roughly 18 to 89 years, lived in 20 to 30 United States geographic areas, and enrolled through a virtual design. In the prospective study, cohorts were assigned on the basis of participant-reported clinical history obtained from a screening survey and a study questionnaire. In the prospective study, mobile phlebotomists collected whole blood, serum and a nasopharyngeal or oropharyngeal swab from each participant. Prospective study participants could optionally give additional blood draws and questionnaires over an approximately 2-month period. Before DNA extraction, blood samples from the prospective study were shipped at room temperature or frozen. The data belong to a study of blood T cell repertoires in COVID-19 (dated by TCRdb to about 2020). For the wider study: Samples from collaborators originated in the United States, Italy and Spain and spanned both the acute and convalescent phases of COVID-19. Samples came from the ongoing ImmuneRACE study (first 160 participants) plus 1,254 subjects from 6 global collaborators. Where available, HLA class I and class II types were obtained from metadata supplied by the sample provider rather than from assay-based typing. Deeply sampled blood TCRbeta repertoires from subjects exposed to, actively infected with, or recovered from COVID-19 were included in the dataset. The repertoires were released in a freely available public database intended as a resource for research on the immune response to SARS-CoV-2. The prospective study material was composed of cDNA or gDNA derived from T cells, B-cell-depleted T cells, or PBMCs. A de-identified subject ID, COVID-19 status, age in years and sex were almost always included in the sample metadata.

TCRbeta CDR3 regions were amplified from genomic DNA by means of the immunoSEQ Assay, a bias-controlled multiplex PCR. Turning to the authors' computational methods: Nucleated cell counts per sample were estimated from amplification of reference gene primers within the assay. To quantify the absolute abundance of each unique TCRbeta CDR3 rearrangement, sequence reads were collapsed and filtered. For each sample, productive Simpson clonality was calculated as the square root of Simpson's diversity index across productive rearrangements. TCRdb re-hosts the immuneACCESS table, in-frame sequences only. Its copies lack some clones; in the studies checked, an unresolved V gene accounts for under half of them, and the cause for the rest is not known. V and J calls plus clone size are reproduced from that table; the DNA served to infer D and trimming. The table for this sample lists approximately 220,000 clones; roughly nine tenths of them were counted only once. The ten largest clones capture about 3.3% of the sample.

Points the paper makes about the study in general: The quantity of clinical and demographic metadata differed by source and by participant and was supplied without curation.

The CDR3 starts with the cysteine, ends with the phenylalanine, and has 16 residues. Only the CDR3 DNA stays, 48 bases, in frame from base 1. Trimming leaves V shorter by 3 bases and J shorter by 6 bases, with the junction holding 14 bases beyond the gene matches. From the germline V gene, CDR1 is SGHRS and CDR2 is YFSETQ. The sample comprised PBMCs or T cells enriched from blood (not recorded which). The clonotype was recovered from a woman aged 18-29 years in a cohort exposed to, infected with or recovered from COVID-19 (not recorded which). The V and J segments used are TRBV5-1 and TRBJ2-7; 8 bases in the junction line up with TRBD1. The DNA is TGCGCCAGCAGCTCAGAACCTGGACAGGGAGTCGGCGAGCAGTACTTC. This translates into CASSSEPGQGVGEQYF.